The sample holds a few counts of the clone carrying this TCR beta chain. The antigen is unknown. These data originate in a study of beta chain features in type 1 diabetes. Regarding the study as a whole: Since sequencing was performed on cDNA, cells with high TCR expression could be over-represented. Among all four CD4+ subsets, Type 1 diabetes patients had TCRB CDR3s that were moderately but significantly shorter. The study found fewer insertions and more deletions at VDJ junctions in type 1 diabetes patients.

Unmatched junction bases numbered 6, after V lost 5 bases and J lost 4 bases. Germline lookup yields CDR1 LNHDA and CDR2 SQIVND (reference sequence). This CDR3 has 14 amino acids. The whole isolated RNA underwent reverse transcription, so sequencing captured expressed TCRB transcripts. TCRdb's table, derived via immunoSEQ multiplex PCR, lists solely in-frame clones and lacks some. This table holds some 370,000 clones, 9.6% found once. The chain links TRBV19 to TRBJ1-2, with 8 bases lining up with TRBD1. The sample comprised central memory CD4+ T cells from blood. This receptor was identified in a man aged 25-45 years with type 1 diabetes. DNA of the CDR3: TGTGCCAGTAGTCCCAAGGACAGGGCCTATGGCTACACCTTC. Translation gives CASSPKDRAYGYTF.